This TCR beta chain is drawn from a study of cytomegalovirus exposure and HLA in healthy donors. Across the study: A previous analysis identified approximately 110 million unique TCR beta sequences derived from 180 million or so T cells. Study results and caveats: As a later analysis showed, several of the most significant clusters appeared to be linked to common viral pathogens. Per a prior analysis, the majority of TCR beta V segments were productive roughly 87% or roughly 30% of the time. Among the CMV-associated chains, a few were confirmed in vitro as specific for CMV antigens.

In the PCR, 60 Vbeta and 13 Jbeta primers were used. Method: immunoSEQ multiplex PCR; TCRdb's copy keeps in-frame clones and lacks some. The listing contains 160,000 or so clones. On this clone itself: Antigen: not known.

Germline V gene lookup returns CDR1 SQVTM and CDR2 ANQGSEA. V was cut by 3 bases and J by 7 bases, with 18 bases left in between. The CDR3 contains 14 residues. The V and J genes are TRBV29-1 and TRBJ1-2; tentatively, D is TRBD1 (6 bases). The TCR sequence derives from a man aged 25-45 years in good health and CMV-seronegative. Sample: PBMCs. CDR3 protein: CSVDPAGGARGYTF. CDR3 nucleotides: TGCAGCGTTGACCCCGCGGGGGGGGCGCGTGGCTACACCTTC.